Listed below are T cell receptor beta chains from one sample, sequenced in a study of blood T cell repertoires in COVID-19. The method was immunoSEQ multiplex PCR; TCRdb's version includes in-frame clones alone and lacks a portion of them. The table records about 100,000 clones, around 79% of them present only once. Sequencing was performed on peripheral blood. The receptors were sampled from a woman older than 75 with active or convalescent COVID-19. CDR3s include the opening cysteine and the closing phenylalanine or tryptophan. The D gene is left open where the match is weak. For some rows the clone size is stated as once, few or many, or as a class when expanded; others skip it.

TRBV30	few	TRBJ1-5	-	TGTGCCTGGAGCGGAAAGGGACTGCGCAATCAGCCCCAGCATTTT	CAWSGKGLRNQPQHF
TRBV7-6	-	TRBJ2-3	TRBD1	TGTGCCAGCAGCGACAGGGTTTACACAGATACGCAGTATTTT	CASSDRVYTDTQYF
TRBV6-5	-	TRBJ2-2	TRBD2	TGTGCCAGCAGTAATTCGGGACTATCGACCGGGGAGCTGTTTTTT	CASSNSGLSTGELFF
TRBV5-1	-	TRBJ1-1	TRBD1	TGCGCCAGCAGCTTGGTACCAGGGGGCAGCGCTGAAGCTTTCTTT	CASSLVPGGSAEAFF
TRBV25-1	once	TRBJ1-6	-	TGTGCCAGCAGTGAACAGGGGTTGTATAATTCACCCCTCCACTTT	CASSEQGLYNSPLHF
TRBV5-8	-	TRBJ1-1	-	TGTGCCAGCAGCTTGTATGGGGGCGACGCTTTCTTT	CASSLYGGDAFF
TRBV4-3	-	TRBJ1-6	-	TGCGCCAGCAGCCAAGAAACAGTCCTGGGCTCCTATAATTCACCCCTCCACTTT	CASSQETVLGSYNSPLHF
TRBV15	-	TRBJ1-2	TRBD1	TGTGCCACCAGCAGAAATACAGGGGGCAGGAACTATGGCTACACCTTC	CATSRNTGGRNYGYTF
TRBV28	-	TRBJ2-1	-	TGTGCCAACGGACGGACTTACAATGAGCAGTTCTTC	CANGRTYNEQFF
TRBV10-2	-	TRBJ2-7	TRBD1	TGCGCCAGCAGCTCGGACAGGGCCTACGAGCAGTACTTC	CASSSDRAYEQYF
TRBV7-9	-	TRBJ2-1	TRBD2	TGTGCCAGCAGCCCCCGACTAGCGGGAGCGGGTGAGCAGTTCTTC	CASSPRLAGAGEQFF
TRBV19	-	TRBJ2-6	-	TGTGCCAGTACTGAGCGGACCTCTGGGGCCAACGTCCTGACTTTC	CASTERTSGANVLTF
TRBV5-1	once	TRBJ2-7	TRBD1	TGTGCCAGCAGCGGAAGACAGGGGGACCTCTTCTACGAGCAGTACTTC	CASSGRQGDLFYEQYF
TRBV18	-	TRBJ2-1	-	TGTGCCAGCTCACCCCAAGCTAGCTTGCGGTTCTTC	CASSPQASLRFF
TRBV19	-	TRBJ1-1	TRBD1	TGTGCCAGTAGTCCACAGGGGAGGTACACTGAAGCTTTCTTT	CASSPQGRYTEAFF
TRBV28	-	TRBJ2-7	-	TGTGCCAGCAGGCGGGACCGCAAAGAGCAGTACTTC	CASRRDRKEQYF
TRBV7-3	-	TRBJ1-1	-	TGTGCCAGCAGCGCACAACAGGGGAACACTGAAGCTTTCTTT	CASSAQQGNTEAFF
TRBV24-1	once	TRBJ1-1	TRBD1	TGTGCCACCAGTGATTTGCCGTATCGAATCTCACAGGATGGACAGGGCAACACTGAAGCTTTCTTT	CATSDLPYRISQDGQGNTEAFF
TRBV2	once	TRBJ2-7	TRBD2	TGTGCCAGCAGTTTCTCGGGACTAGCGGGAGGCAGTACCTACGAGCAGTACTTC	CASSFSGLAGGSTYEQYF
TRBV6-4	-	TRBJ1-2	TRBD1	TGTGCCAGCAGAAGTCCGGGACAGAGTTCTCCAAACTATGGCTACACCTTC	CASRSPGQSSPNYGYTF
TRBV5-1	-	TRBJ1-4	-	TGCGCCAGCAGCTTGGGGCAGGATAATGAAAAACTGTTTTTT	CASSLGQDNEKLFF
TRBV2	many	TRBJ2-7	-	TGTGCCAGCAGTTATACAGGAGACGAGCAGTACTTC	CASSYTGDEQYF
TRBV2	-	TRBJ1-3	-	TGTGCCAGCAGGGCTGCACAGGGCTCTGGAAACACCATATATTTT	CASRAAQGSGNTIYF
TRBV5-1	once	TRBJ2-1	TRBD2	TGCGCCAGCAGCCCTCCAGGGACTAGCGGGAGTAATGAGCAGTTCTTC	CASSPPGTSGSNEQFF
TRBV6-6	-	TRBJ2-3	TRBD2	TGTGCCAGCAGCCAACTAGCGGGAGAGGTCCAAGATACGCAGTATTTT	CASSQLAGEVQDTQYF
TRBV28	-	TRBJ1-4	TRBD1	TGTGCCAGCAGGGGACAGGGCTCGGCTAATGAAAAACTGTTTTTT	CASRGQGSANEKLFF
TRBV6-5	-	TRBJ2-7	-	TGTGCCAGCAGTTCTGGGGGTCGGAGGGCCGAGCAGTACTTC	CASSSGGRRAEQYF
TRBV5-1	-	TRBJ2-2	TRBD1	TGCGCCAGCAGCTTGGCGGGACAGGGGGCTGGCGGGGAGCTGTTTTTT	CASSLAGQGAGGELFF
TRBV19	-	TRBJ2-1	TRBD2	TGTGCCAGTAGTCCTGGACTAGCGGGCCTCTCCAATGAGCAGTTCTTC	CASSPGLAGLSNEQFF
TRBV4-2	once	TRBJ1-3	TRBD1	TGTGCCAGCAGCCAGTCACAGGGGAGCTCTGGAAACACCATATATTTT	CASSQSQGSSGNTIYF
TRBV27	-	TRBJ2-2	-	TGTGCCAGCAGCCGTCGGGACACCGGGGAGCTGTTTTTT	CASSRRDTGELFF
TRBV30	-	TRBJ1-6	-	TGTGCCTGGACCTACAACAGGAATTCACCCCTCCACTTT	CAWTYNRNSPLHF
TRBV7-8	-	TRBJ2-3	-	TGTGCCAGCAGCGCCGGGGTGAATGAGGATACGCAGTATTTT	CASSAGVNEDTQYF
TRBV6-5	-	TRBJ1-4	-	TGTGCCAGCAGGCGGGGGGCCGATAATGAAAAACTGTTTTTT	CASRRGADNEKLFF
TRBV29-1	few	TRBJ2-5	TRBD1	TGCAGCGTGGACATTGGGACAGGGCAAGAGACCCAGTACTTC	CSVDIGTGQETQYF
TRBV10-3	once	TRBJ2-7	TRBD1	TGTGCCAGCCGTACACATGGACAGGGGGGCCCCTACGAGCAGTACTTC	CASRTHGQGGPYEQYF
TRBV5-5	-	TRBJ2-6	-	TGTGCCAGCAGCTTGGTCGGGTCCCCTGGGGCCAACGTCCTGACTTTC	CASSLVGSPGANVLTF